The 16 T cell receptor beta chains below all came from one sample that was sequenced in a study of T cell clonality in common variable immunodeficiency. The protocol was immunoSEQ multiplex PCR, while the TCRdb copy is restricted to in-frame clones and leaves out a portion. The repertoire consists of approximately 75,000 clones, none detected only once. The sequenced sample consisted of peripheral blood mononuclear cells. These receptors were taken from a person aged 18 to 75 in good health.

This clone was detected many times. The DNA ends 3 residues before the CDR3 does, and the rest of the CDR3 is filled in from the germline J gene. The chain couples TRBV20-1 to TRBJ1-6; no reliable D call. Germline-derived CDR1 and CDR2 are DFQATT and SNEGSKA (reference sequence). Trimming pared 1 base from V and 8 bases from J, leaving 9 bases between. The CDR3 length is 13 residues. Partial CDR3 DNA: TGCAGTGCTAGAGGGGCCAAGGATTCACCC. It yields the protein CSARGAKDSP. From start to end, the CDR3 is CSARGAKDSPLHF.

This clone has at least ten counts. The CDR3 end lies 3 residues beyond the end of the read and is filled in from the germline J gene. The chain uses TRBV5-1 and TRBJ2-5, with a weak D call TRBD2 (6 bases). Germline V lookup: CDR1 SGHRS, CDR2 YFSETQ. The V end was cut by 0 bases, the J end by 1 base, with 16 bases between. The CDR3 sequence is 17 residues long. The covered CDR3 bases are TGCGCCAGCAGCTTGGTTCAGGGAGGAAAGGGCCAAGAGACC. Amino acids: CASSLVQGGKGQET. The entire CDR3 sequence reads CASSLVQGGKGQETQYF.

This clone appeared many times. Sequencing ends 3 residues short of the CDR3 end; the germline J gene provides the rest. This sequence joins TRBV24-1 and TRBJ2-1, with 9 bases aligning to TRBD1. The germline CDR1 and CDR2 sequences are KGHDR and SFDVKD. CDR3 size: 16 residues. Unmatched junction bases numbered 7, after V lost 3 bases and J lost 5 bases. CDR3 protein: CATSDAGTGSNNEQFF. CDR3 DNA, as far as it was read: TGTGCCACCAGTGATGCCGGGACAGGGAGTAACAATGAG.

This clone was detected a few times. Read coverage stops 3 residues before the CDR3 terminus; the germline J gene supplies the remainder. The V and J genes are TRBV25-1 and TRBJ2-5; 8 bases are shared with TRBD2. Germline V CDR1 and CDR2: MGHDK, SYGVNS. The CDR3 spans 17 residues. With 5 bases clipped from V and 5 bases from J, the junction kept 16 bases outside the gene matches. Incomplete CDR3 DNA: TGTGCCAGCAGTCGGTGGGCGAGCGGGAGAGGGGAGGAGACC. Translation: CASSRWASGRGEET. The whole CDR3 reads CASSRWASGRGEETQYF.

This clone was seen repeatedly, ten times or more. The missing CDR3 end, 3 residues past where the read stops, is filled in from the germline J gene. The chain couples TRBV19 to TRBJ1-5, with 10 bases matching TRBD1. The V gene end was trimmed by 5 bases and the J gene end by 3 bases; junction bases not matched to a gene: 7. Germline lookup yields CDR1 LNHDA and CDR2 SQIVND (reference sequence). This CDR3 contains 16 residues. The CDR3 loop reads CASSPRTGGPNQPQHF. CDR3 DNA, as far as it was read: TGTGCCAGTAGTCCGCGGACAGGGGGGCCCAATCAGCCC.

This clone was seen a handful of times. Coverage ceases 3 residues before the CDR3 finishes, and the germline J gene fills in the end. The V call is TRBV11-3, the J call TRBJ1-1; 7 bases match TRBD1. CDR1 and CDR2 from the germline V gene are SGHNT and YENEEA. V lost 3 bases and J lost 4; bases outside the gene matches: 5. The length of the CDR3 is 14 residues. The CDR3 reads CASSLGRGSTEAFF. Incomplete CDR3 DNA: TGTGCCAGCAGCTTGGGCAGGGGGAGCACTGAA.

This clone was seen at least ten times. The sequenced fragment ends 3 residues before the CDR3 boundary, so the rest is inferred from the germline J gene. The chain links TRBV6-2 or TRBV6-3 to TRBJ2-5; D is unresolved. Germline V gene sequence: CDR1 MNHEY, CDR2 SVGEGT. Trimming removed 4 bases at V and 2 bases at J, with 5 bases between. The CDR3 covers 12 residues. The DNA read from the CDR3 is TGTGCCAGCAGTTCCGGGCAAGAGACC. It is translated as CASSSGQET. The whole CDR3 is CASSSGQETQYF.

This clone was recorded at least ten times. The read falls 3 residues short of the CDR3 end, and the missing part is taken from the germline J gene. This rearrangement joins TRBV19 to TRBJ1-2; 10 bases fit TRBD1. V shed 5 bases and J 0 bases; nucleotides not matched to a gene: 3. The CDR3 contains 15 residues. The V gene's germline CDR1 is LNHDA and CDR2 SQIVND (reference sequence). The CDR3 DNA, read in part, is TGTGCCAGTAGTTTCGGACAGGGGGCTAACTATGGC. Encoded protein: CASSFGQGANYG. The complete CDR3 protein is CASSFGQGANYGYTF. The whole variable domain, filled in from reference TRBV19 and TRBJ1-2, reads DGGITQSPKYLFRKEGQNVTLSCEQNLNHDAMYWYRQDPGQGLRLIYYSQIVNDFQKGDIAEGYSVSREKKESFPLTVTSAQKNPTAFYLCASSFGQGANYGYTFGSGTRLTVV.

This clone occurred many times. The read stops 3 residues short of the end of the CDR3; the missing end is completed from the germline J gene. V and J are TRBV10-1 and TRBJ2-4; D is undetermined. The CDR3 has 13 amino acids. Germline V CDR1 and CDR2: WNHNN, SYGVQD (reference sequence). Trimming pared 3 bases from V and 4 bases from J, leaving 7 bases between. Incomplete CDR3 DNA: TGCGCCAGCAGTGATAACTTTAAAAACATT. Its translation: CASSDNFKNI. The whole CDR3 protein reads CASSDNFKNIQYF.

This clone was recorded many times. The read ends 3 residues shy of where the CDR3 ends; the end is completed using the germline J gene. V is TRBV20-1 and J is TRBJ2-5; no clear D gene. The V gene's germline CDR1 is DFQATT and CDR2 SNEGSKA (reference sequence). The V gene lost 7 bases and the J gene lost 1 base, with 7 bases spanning the gap. This CDR3 has 11 residues. The CDR3 DNA, read in part, is TGCAGTGGGGCCGTCCAAGAGACC. This gives the protein CSGAVQET. The entire CDR3 sequence reads CSGAVQETQYF.

This clone has at least ten counts. The CDR3 is cut off 3 residues early in the read; its end comes from the germline J gene. The rearrangement links TRBV7-3 to TRBJ2-2; 10 bases fit TRBD1. The CDR3 loop spans 17 amino acids. CDR1 and CDR2 (germline): SGHTA, FQGTGA. V lost 6 bases and J lost 3; bases outside the gene matches: 10. The CDR3 region is CASSPPGQGSYTGELFF. The sequenced part of the CDR3 DNA is TGTGCCAGCAGTCCCCCGGGACAGGGGTCGTACACCGGGGAG.

This clone was recorded many times. The read terminates 3 residues before the CDR3 end, so the remaining end is supplied by the germline J gene. This chain links TRBV12-5 with TRBJ1-4, with TRBD1 matching 8 bases. This CDR3 has 14 amino acids. The ends lost 3 bases at V and 5 bases at J; junction bases unmatched: 2. The germline V gene encodes CDR1 LGHNT and CDR2 FRNRAP. The CDR3 loop is CASGFRQGNEKLFF. CDR3 bases read: TGTGCTAGTGGTTTTAGACAGGGGAATGAAAAA.

This clone was picked up many times. The read ends 3 residues shy of where the CDR3 ends; the end is completed using the germline J gene. J is TRBJ1-1 and V is TRBV30, with D possibly being TRBD1 (6 bases). From germline, CDR1 is GTSNPN and CDR2 SVGIG (reference sequence). Trimming removed 1 base at V and 2 bases at J, with 11 bases between. The CDR3 consists of 14 residues. This CDR3 reads CAWSGEQGNTEAFF. CDR3 DNA (partial): TGTGCCTGGAGTGGTGAACAGGGTAACACTGAA.

This clone was picked up many times. The read ends 3 residues early relative to the CDR3; the germline J gene fills the gap. The gene calls are TRBV7-9 and TRBJ2-7, with 7 bases that match TRBD1. Germline CDR1 and CDR2: SEHNR and FQNEAQ (reference sequence). V dropped 5 bases and J dropped 1; count of bases not matched to a gene: 8. The CDR3 is made up of 15 amino acids. CDR3 sequence reads: CASSPRDRPSYEQYF. CDR3 DNA, as far as it was read: TGTGCCAGCAGCCCACGGGACAGACCATCCTACGAG.

There are many counts of this clone. The read comes to an end 3 residues before the CDR3 does, leaving the germline J gene to fill in the end. The chain has TRBV20-1 and TRBJ1-5; 7 nucleotides match TRBD1. CDR3 length: 15 amino acids. The germline V gene encodes CDR1 DFQATT and CDR2 SNEGSKA (reference sequence). V dropped 7 bases and J dropped 3; count of bases not matched to a gene: 12. CDR3: CSVPNKGQNNQPQHF. CDR3 bases read: TGCAGTGTCCCCAACAAGGGACAGAACAATCAGCCC.

This clone occurred many times. The read terminates 3 residues ahead of where the CDR3 ends, so the germline J gene completes it. This chain uses TRBV6-2 or TRBV6-3 with TRBJ2-2, with 7 bases lining up with TRBD1. The germline gives CDR1 MNHEY, CDR2 SVGEGT. The CDR3 has 15 amino acids. Losses at the gene ends were 8 bases for V and 5 bases for J; bases not matched to a gene: 11. The CDR3 spells CASLGTNRGTGELFF. The sequenced CDR3 bases are TGTGCCAGCTTGGGGACGAACAGGGGTACCGGGGAG.